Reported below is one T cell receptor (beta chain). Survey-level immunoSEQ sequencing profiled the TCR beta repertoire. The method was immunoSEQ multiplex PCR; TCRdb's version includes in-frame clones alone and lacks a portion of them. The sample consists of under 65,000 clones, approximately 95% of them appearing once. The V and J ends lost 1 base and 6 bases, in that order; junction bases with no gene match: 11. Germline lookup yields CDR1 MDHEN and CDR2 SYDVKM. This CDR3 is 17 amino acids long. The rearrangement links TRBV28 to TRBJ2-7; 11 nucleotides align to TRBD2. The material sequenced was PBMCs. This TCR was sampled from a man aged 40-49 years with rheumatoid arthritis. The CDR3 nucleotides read TGTGCCAGCAGTTTATTCGACTTAGCGGGAGGGCCAGGCGAGCAGTACTTC. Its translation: CASSLFDLAGGPGEQYF.